The clone carrying this T cell receptor (beta chain) was observed a few times. Its antigen is as yet unknown. Amplification used 60 Vbeta primers and 13 Jbeta primers. As handled by the study authors: Per a later analysis, the number of unique TCR beta chains was around 80 million, of which around 9.9 million were shared. Here immunoSEQ multiplex PCR was the method, and the copy in TCRdb shows in-frame clones only, minus some. D and trimming come from the DNA, and the V and J calls and clone size come from that table. The sample holds 80,000 or so clones, 10% seen once. This entry comes from a study of cytomegalovirus exposure and HLA in healthy donors. Whole-study results and caveats: Reports state that TCR beta sequences accurately predicted most subjects' HLA-A and HLA-B alleles. A previous analysis found most TCR beta V segments productive roughly 87% or roughly 30% of the time. Of the V segments, some could not be distinguished, including TRBV6-2 and TRBV6-3, and were excluded.

This CDR3 spans 14 amino acids. The V end lost 5 bases, the J end lost 5 bases, and 15 bases lay between the germline ends. The germline CDR1 and CDR2 sequences are MNHNY and SVGAGI (reference sequence). Sequenced material: PBMCs. The clonotype originates from a man aged 55 to 70 in good health and CMV-seropositive. The rearrangement joins TRBV6-6 to TRBJ2-5; possibly TRBD2 for D (7 bases). CDR3 bases: TGTGCCAGCAGTACCCGGGGGGCCTGGGAGACCCAGTACTTC. As protein: CASSTRGAWETQYF.